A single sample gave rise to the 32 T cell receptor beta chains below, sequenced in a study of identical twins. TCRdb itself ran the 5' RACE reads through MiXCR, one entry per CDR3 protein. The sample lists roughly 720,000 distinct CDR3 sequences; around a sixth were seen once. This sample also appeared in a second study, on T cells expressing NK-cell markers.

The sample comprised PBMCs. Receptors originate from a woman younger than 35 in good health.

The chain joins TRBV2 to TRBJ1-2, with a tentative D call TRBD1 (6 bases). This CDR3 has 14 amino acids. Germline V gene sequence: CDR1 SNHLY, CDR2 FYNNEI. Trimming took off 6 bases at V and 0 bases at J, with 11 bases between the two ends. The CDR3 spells CASSSRGANYGYTF. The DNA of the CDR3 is TGTGCCAGCAGCTCGAGGGGGGCTAACTATGGCTACACCTTC.

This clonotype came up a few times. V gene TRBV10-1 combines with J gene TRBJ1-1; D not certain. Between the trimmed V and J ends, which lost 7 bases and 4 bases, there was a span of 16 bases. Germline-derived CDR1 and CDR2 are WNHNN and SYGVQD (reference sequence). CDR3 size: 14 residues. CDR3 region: CASTLDVSTTEAFF. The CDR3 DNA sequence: TGCGCCAGCACCCTGGACGTCTCCACCACTGAAGCTTTCTTT.

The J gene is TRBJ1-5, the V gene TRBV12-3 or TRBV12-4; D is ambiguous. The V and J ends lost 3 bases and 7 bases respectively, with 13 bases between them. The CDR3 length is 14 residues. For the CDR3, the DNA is TGTGCCAGCAGTTTCGGGCGCGCATCACAGCCCCAGCATTTT. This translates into CASSFGRASQPQHF.

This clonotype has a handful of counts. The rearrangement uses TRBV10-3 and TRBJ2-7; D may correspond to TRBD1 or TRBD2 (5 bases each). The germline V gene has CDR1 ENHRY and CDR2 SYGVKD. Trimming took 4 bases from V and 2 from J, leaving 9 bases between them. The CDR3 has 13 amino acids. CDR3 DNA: TGTGCCATCAGTGTTCGGGACCCCTACGAGCAGTACTTC. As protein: CAISVRDPYEQYF.

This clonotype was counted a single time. The CDR3 DNA reads TGTGCCAGCAGTGCGGCAGGCCAAAATGAAAAACTGTTTTTT. As protein: CASSAAGQNEKLFF. The chain has TRBV25-1 and TRBJ1-4; D gene ambiguous. The CDR3 length is 14 residues. V lost 4 bases, J lost 5 bases, and 11 bases lay in between. Germline V gene sequence: CDR1 MGHDK, CDR2 SYGVNS.

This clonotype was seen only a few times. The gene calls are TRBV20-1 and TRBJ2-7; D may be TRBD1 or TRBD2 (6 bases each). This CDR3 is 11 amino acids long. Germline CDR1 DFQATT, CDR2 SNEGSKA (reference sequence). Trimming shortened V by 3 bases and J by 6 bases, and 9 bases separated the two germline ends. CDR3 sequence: CSASRGAEQYF. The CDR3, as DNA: TGCAGTGCTAGTAGGGGGGCCGAGCAGTACTTC.

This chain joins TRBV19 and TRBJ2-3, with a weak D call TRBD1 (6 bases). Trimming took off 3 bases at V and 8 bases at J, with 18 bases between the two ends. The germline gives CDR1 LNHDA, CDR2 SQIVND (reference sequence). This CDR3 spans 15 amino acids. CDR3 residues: CASSIPGTTALTQYF. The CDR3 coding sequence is TGTGCCAGTAGTATTCCCGGGACAACGGCTCTTACGCAGTATTTT.

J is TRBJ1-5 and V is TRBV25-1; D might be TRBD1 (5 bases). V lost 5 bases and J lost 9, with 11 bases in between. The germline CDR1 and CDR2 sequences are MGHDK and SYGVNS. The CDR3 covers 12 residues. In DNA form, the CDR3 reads TGTGCCAGCAGTTCGCAGGGTTGGCCCCAGCATTTT. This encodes CASSSQGWPQHF.

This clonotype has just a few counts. The CDR3 loop reads CATSRDLGEETQYF. In DNA, the CDR3 is TGTGCCACCAGCAGAGATCTAGGGGAAGAGACCCAGTACTTC. The V and J genes are TRBV15 and TRBJ2-5, with D possibly being TRBD1 (5 bases). The CDR3 consists of 14 residues. CDR1 and CDR2 (germline): LNHNV, YYDKDF (reference sequence). V gave up 0 bases and J gave up 3 bases, with 8 bases separating them.

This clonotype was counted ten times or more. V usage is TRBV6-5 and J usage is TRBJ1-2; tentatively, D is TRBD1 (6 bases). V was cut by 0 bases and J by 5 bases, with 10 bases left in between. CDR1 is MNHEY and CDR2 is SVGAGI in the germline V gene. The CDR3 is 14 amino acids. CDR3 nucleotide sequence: TGTGCCAGCAGTTACTCTGGACAGTTGTATGGCTACACCTTC. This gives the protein CASSYSGQLYGYTF.

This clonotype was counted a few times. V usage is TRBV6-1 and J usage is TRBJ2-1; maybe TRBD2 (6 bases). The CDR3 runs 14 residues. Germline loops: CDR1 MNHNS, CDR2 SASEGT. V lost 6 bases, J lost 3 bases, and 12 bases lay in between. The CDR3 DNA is TGTGCCAGCAGACGGGACTCCTACTACAATGAGCAGTTCTTC. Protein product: CASRRDSYYNEQFF.

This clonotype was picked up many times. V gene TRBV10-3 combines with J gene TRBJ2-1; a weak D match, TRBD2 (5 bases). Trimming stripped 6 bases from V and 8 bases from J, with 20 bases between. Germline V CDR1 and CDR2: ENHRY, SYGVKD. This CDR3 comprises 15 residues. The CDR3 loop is CAIRLGDTSWDEQFF. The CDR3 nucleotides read TGTGCCATCAGGTTGGGAGACACCTCCTGGGATGAGCAGTTCTTC.

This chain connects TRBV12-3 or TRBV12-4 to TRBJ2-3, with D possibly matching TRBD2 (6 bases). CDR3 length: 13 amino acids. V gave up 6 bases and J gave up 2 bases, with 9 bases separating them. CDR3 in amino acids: CASRDYNTDTQYF. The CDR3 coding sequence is TGTGCCAGCAGGGACTACAACACAGATACGCAGTATTTT.

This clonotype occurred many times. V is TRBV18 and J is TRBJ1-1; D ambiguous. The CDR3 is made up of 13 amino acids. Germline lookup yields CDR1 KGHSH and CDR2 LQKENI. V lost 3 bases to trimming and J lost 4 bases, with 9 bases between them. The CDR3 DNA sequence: TGTGCCAGCTCACCCGAAGCGGGCACTGAAGCTTTCTTT. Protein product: CASSPEAGTEAFF.

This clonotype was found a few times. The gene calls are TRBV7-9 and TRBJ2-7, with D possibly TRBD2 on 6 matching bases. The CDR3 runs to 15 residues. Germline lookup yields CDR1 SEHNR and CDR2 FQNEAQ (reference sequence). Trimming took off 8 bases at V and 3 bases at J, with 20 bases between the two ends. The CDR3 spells CASGRRGTEDYEQYF. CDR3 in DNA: TGTGCCAGCGGCCGGAGGGGAACTGAAGACTACGAGCAGTACTTC. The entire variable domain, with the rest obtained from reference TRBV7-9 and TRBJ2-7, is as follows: DTGVSQNPRHKITKRGQNVTFRCDPISEHNRLYWYRQTLGQGPEFLTYFQNEAQLEKSRLLSDRFSAERPKGSFSTLEIQRTEQGDSAMYLCASGRRGTEDYEQYFGPGTRLTVT.

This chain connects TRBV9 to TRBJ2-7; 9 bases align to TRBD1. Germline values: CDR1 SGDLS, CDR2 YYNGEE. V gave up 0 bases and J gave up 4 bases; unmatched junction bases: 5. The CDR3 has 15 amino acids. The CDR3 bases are TGTGCCAGCAGCGTAGCCGGGACAGGGAGTTACGAGCAGTACTTC. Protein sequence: CASSVAGTGSYEQYF.

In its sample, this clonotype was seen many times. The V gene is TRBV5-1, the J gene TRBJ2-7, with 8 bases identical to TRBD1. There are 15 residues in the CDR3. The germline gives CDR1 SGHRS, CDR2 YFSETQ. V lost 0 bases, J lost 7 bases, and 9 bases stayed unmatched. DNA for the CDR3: TGCGCCAGCAGCTTGGACGGACAGGGACGAACTGAGCAGTACTTC. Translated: CASSLDGQGRTEQYF. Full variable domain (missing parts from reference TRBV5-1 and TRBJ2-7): KAGVTQTPRYLIKTRGQQVTLSCSPISGHRSVSWYQQTPGQGLQFLFEYFSETQRNKGNFPGRFSGRQFSNSRSEMNVSTLELGDSALYLCASSLDGQGRTEQYFGPGTRLTVT.

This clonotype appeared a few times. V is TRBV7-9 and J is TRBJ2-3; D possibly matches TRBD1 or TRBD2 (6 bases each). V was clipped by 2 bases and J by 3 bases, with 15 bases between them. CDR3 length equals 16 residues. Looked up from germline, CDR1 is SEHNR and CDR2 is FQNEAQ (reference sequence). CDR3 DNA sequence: TGTGCCAGCAGCTTACGGGGGCCATCTAGAACAGATACGCAGTATTTT. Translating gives CASSLRGPSRTDTQYF.

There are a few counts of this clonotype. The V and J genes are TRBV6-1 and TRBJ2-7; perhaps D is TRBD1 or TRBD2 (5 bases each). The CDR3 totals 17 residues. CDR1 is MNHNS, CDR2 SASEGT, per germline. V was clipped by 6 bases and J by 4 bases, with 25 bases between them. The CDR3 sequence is CASSRLMRGRRNYEQYF. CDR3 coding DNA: TGTGCCAGCAGCCGTCTCATGAGGGGCAGGCGGAATTACGAGCAGTACTTC.

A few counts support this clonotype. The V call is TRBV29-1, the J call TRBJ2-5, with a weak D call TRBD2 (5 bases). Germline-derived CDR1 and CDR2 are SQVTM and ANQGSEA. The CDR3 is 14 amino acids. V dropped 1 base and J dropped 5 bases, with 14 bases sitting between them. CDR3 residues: CSVEAWTPRETQYF. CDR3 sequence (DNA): TGCAGCGTTGAAGCATGGACTCCCCGGGAGACCCAGTACTTC. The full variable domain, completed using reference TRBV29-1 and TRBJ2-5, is SAVISQKPSRDICQRGTSLTIQCQVDSQVTMMFWYRQQPGQSLTLIATANQGSEATYESGFVIDKFPISRPNLTFSTLTVSNMSPEDSSIYLCSVEAWTPRETQYFGPGTRLLVL.

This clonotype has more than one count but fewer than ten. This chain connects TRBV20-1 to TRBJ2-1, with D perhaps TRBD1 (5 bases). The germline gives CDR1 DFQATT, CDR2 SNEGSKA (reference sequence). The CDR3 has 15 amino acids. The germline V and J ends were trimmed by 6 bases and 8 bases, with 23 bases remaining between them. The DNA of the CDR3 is TGCAGTGCCCTATTTGGGGCCCTGGATAGGTATGAGCAGTTCTTC. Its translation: CSALFGALDRYEQFF.

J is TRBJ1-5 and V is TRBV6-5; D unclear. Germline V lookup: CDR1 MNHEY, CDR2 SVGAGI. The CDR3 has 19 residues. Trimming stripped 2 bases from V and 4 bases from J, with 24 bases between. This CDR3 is CASSYAVTEITPLNQPQHF. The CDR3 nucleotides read TGTGCCAGCAGTTACGCGGTCACAGAAATCACCCCACTAAATCAGCCCCAGCATTTT.

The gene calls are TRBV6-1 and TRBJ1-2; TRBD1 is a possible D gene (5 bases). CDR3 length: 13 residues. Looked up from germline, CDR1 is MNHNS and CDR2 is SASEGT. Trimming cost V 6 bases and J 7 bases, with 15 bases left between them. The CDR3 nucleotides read TGTGCCAGCAGGTTCTTACAGGAGCGTGGCTACACCTTC. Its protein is CASRFLQERGYTF.

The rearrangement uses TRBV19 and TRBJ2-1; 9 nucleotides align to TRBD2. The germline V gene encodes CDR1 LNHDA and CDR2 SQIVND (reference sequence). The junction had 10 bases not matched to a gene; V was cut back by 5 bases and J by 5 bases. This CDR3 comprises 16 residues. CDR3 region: CASSAVAGDTHNEQFF. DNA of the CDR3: TGTGCCAGTAGTGCGGTAGCGGGGGACACTCACAATGAGCAGTTCTTC.

The CDR3 protein is CASSLAQGGGEQFF. The CDR3 DNA reads TGCGCCAGCAGCTTGGCCCAGGGCGGGGGAGAGCAGTTCTTC. This chain joins TRBV5-1 and TRBJ2-1, with TRBD2 identical over 7 bases. CDR1 and CDR2 from the germline V gene are SGHRS and YFSETQ. Germline trimming cut 0 bases from V and 10 bases from J; bases unmatched to any gene: 7. This CDR3 region has 14 residues.

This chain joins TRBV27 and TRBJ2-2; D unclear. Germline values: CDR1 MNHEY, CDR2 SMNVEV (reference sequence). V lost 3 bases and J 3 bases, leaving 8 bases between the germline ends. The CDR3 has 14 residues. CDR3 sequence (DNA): TGTGCCAGCAGTTTTACAGCCGACACCGGGGAGCTGTTTTTT. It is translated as CASSFTADTGELFF.

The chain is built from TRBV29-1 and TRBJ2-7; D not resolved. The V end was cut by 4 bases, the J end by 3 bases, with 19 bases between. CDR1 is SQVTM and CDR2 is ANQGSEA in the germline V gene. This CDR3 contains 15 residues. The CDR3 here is CSVAGRSVIGYEQYF. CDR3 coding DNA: TGCAGCGTTGCGGGCCGGTCCGTTATTGGCTACGAGCAGTACTTC.

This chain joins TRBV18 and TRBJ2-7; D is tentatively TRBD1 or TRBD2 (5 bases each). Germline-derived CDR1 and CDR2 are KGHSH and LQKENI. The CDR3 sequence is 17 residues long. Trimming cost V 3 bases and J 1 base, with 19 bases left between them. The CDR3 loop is CASSPAVGAPGSYEQYF. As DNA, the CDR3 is TGTGCCAGCTCACCCGCGGTAGGGGCCCCGGGGTCCTACGAGCAGTACTTC.

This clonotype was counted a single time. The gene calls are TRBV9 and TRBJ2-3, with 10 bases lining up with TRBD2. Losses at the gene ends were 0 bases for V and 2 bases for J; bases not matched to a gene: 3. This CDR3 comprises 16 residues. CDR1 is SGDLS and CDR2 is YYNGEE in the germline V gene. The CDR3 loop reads CASSVGTSGLTDTQYF. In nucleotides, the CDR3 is TGTGCCAGCAGCGTAGGGACTAGCGGACTCACAGATACGCAGTATTTT.

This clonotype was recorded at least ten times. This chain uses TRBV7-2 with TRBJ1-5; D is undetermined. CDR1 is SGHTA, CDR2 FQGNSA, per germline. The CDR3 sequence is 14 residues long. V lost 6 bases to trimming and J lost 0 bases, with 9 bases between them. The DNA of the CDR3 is TGTGCCAGCAGTTTTAAATATAGCAATCAGCCCCAGCATTTT. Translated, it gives CASSFKYSNQPQHF.

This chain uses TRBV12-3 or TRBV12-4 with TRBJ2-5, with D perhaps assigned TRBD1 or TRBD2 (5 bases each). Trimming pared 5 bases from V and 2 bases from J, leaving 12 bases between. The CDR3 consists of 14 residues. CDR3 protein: CASSPFWGQETQYF. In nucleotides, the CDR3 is TGTGCCAGCAGTCCCTTTTGGGGGCAAGAGACCCAGTACTTC.

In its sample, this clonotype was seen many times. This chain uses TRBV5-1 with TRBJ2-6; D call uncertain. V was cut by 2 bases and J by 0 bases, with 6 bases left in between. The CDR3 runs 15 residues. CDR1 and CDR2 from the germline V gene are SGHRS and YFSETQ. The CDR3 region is CASSFHLSGANVLTF. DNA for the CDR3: TGCGCCAGCAGCTTCCACCTCTCTGGGGCCAACGTCCTGACTTTC. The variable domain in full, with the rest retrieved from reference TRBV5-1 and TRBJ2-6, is KAGVTQTPRYLIKTRGQQVTLSCSPISGHRSVSWYQQTPGQGLQFLFEYFSETQRNKGNFPGRFSGRQFSNSRSEMNVSTLELGDSALYLCASSFHLSGANVLTFGAGSRLTVL.